This record looks at one T cell receptor beta chain sequence and its context. This record belongs to a study of blood T cell repertoires in COVID-19. Study-level information: Italy, Spain and the United States were the sources of the convalescent and acute COVID-19 samples. PBMCs, B-cell-depleted T cells, or T cells provided the cDNA or gDNA that made up the material.

Authors' processing steps: Reference gene primer amplification gave estimated nucleated cell counts. Only in-frame clones appear in the TCRdb table, and some are missing; sequencing was by immunoSEQ multiplex PCR. V and J calls and clone size are those listed in that table; D and trimming were worked out from the DNA. The data hold approximately 90,000 clones, with 70% to 90% observed a single time. Per germline, CDR1 SGHRS and CDR2 YFSETQ. The CDR3 is 15 residues long. Trimming took 4 bases from V and 5 from J; bases not matched to a gene: 10. V is TRBV5-1 and J is TRBJ2-7, with TRBD1 matching 9 bases. Sequencing was carried out using peripheral blood. This clonotype was obtained from a man aged 45-60 years with acute or convalescent COVID-19. The CDR3 sequence: CASSKPGQGSDEQYF. Here the CDR3 DNA reads TGCGCCAGCAGCAAACCGGGACAGGGCAGCGACGAGCAGTACTTC.